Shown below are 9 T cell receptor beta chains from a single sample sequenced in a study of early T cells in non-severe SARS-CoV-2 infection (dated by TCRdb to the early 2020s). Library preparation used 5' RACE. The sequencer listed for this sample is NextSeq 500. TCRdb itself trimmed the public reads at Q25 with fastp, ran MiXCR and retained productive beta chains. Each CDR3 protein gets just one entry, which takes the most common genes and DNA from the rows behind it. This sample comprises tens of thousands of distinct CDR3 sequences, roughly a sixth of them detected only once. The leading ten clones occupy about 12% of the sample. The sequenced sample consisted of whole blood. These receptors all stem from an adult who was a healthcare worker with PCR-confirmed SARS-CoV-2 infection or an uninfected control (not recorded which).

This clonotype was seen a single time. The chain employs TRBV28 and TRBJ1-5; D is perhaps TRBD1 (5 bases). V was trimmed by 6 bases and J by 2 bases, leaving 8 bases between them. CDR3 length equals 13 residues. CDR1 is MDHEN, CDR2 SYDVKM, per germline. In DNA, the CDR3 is TGTGCCAGCAGGACGACAGGCAATCAGCCCCAGCATTTT. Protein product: CASRTTGNQPQHF.

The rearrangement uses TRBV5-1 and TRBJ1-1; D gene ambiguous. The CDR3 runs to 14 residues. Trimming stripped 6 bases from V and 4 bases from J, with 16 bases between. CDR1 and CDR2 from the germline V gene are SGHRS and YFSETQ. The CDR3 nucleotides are TGCGCCAGCACCCCTCGGGGAGGGTCCACTGAAGCTTTCTTT. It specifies CASTPRGGSTEAFF.

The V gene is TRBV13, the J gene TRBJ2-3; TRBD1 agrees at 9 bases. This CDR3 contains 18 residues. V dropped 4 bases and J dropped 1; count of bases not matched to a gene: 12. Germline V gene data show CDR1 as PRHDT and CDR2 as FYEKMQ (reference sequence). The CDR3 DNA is TGTGCCAGCAGCTATATCCCGGGACAGGGAATTGGCACAGATACGCAGTATTTT. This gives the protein CASSYIPGQGIGTDTQYF.

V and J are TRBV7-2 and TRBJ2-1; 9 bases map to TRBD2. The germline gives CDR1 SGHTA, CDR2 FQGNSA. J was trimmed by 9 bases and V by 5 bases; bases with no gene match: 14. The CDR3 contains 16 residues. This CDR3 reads CASSPTGLAGRLEQFF. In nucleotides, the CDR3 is TGTGCCAGCAGCCCTACGGGGCTAGCGGGAAGGCTTGAGCAGTTCTTC.

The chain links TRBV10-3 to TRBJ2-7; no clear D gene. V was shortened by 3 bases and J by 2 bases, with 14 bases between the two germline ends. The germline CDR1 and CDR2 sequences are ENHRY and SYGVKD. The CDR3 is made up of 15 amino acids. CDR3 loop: CAISDPRTSTYEQYF. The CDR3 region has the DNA TGTGCCATCAGTGACCCACGGACCTCTACCTACGAGCAGTACTTC.

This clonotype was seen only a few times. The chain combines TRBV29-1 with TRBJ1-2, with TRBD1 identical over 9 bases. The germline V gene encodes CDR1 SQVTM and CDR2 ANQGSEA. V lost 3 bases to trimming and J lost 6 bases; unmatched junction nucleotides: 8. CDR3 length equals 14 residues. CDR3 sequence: CSVDNYRGRDGYTF. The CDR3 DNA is TGCAGCGTTGATAATTACAGGGGGCGGGATGGCTACACCTTC. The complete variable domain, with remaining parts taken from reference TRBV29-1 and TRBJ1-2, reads SAVISQKPSRDICQRGTSLTIQCQVDSQVTMMFWYRQQPGQSLTLIATANQGSEATYESGFVIDKFPISRPNLTFSTLTVSNMSPEDSSIYLCSVDNYRGRDGYTFGSGTRLTVV.

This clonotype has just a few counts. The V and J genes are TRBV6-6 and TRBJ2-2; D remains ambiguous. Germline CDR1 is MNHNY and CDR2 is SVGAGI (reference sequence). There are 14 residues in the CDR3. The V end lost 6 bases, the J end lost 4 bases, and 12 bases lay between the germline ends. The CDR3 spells CASSPPIGTGELFF. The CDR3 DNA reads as TGTGCCAGCAGCCCACCTATCGGCACCGGGGAGCTGTTTTTT.

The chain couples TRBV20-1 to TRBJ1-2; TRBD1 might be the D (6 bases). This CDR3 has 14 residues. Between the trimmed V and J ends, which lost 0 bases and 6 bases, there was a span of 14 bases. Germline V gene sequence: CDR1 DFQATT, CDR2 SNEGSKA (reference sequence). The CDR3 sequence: CSARDWGRGDGYTF. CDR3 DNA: TGCAGTGCTAGAGATTGGGGCAGGGGCGATGGCTACACCTTC.

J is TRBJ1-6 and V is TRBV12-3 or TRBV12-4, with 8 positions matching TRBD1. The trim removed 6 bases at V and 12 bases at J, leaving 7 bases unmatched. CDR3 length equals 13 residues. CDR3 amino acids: CASSMGQELPLHF. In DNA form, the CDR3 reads TGTGCCAGCAGCATGGGACAGGAATTACCCCTCCACTTT.